This passage covers 16 T cell receptor beta chains from one sample sequenced in a study of CD8 T cells in ankylosing spondylitis. These receptors' targets are unknown. TCRdb ran MiXCR on the 5' RACE reads and lists one entry per CDR3 protein. This sample has fewer than 650,000 distinct CDR3 sequences, with roughly 13% found just once. Study conclusions and caveats: A TCR beta motif of fewer than 10 highly homologous variants seemed to mark ankylosing spondylitis blood.

The sample was blood, either unsorted or a sorted T cell fraction (not recorded which). All receptors derive from a male donor with ankylosing spondylitis.

The V call is TRBV20-1, the J call TRBJ1-2; TRBD1 matches at 7 bases. CDR3 length equals 13 residues. The ends lost 5 bases at V and 2 bases at J; junction bases unmatched: 5. CDR1 and CDR2 (germline): DFQATT, SNEGSKA (reference sequence). The CDR3 loop is CSARWDRNYGYTF. The CDR3 DNA is TGCAGTGCTCGATGGGACAGAAACTATGGCTACACCTTC.

This clonotype occurred a few times. CDR3 loop: CSASPLVGTSGSPFYNEQFF. The CDR3 region has the DNA TGCAGTGCTAGTCCGCTCGTGGGGACTAGCGGGAGTCCATTCTACAATGAGCAGTTCTTC. The chain is built from TRBV20-1 and TRBJ2-1, with 14 positions matching TRBD2. CDR1 DFQATT and CDR2 SNEGSKA come from the germline V gene (reference sequence). CDR3 length: 20 residues. With 3 bases clipped from V and 3 bases from J, the junction kept 16 bases outside the gene matches.

The V and J genes are TRBV3-1 and TRBJ2-7, with D maybe TRBD2 (6 bases). Germline loops: CDR1 LGHDT, CDR2 YNNKEL (reference sequence). Trimming took 6 bases from V and 6 from J, leaving 15 bases between them. This CDR3 region has 13 residues. The CDR3 sequence: CASSRVGGGEQYF. CDR3 coding DNA: TGTGCCAGCAGTCGCGTGGGAGGTGGCGAGCAGTACTTC.

The rearrangement uses TRBV29-1 and TRBJ2-3; TRBD2 aligns across 7 bases. This CDR3 spans 13 amino acids. CDR1 is SQVTM, CDR2 ANQGSEA, per germline. V was clipped by 4 bases and J by 3 bases; unmatched bases: 4. The CDR3 loop reads CSVVAGATDTQYF. The DNA for the CDR3 is TGCAGCGTTGTTGCGGGAGCAACAGATACGCAGTATTTT.

The rearrangement joins TRBV6-1 to TRBJ2-7, with D perhaps TRBD1 (6 bases). The V gene lost 6 bases and the J gene lost 2 bases, with 14 bases spanning the gap. Germline V gene lookup returns CDR1 MNHNS and CDR2 SASEGT. CDR3 size: 14 residues. DNA of the CDR3: TGTGCCAGCAGAAAGACAGGACTTACCTACGAGCAGTACTTC. Translation: CASRKTGLTYEQYF.

The chain is built from TRBV5-5 and TRBJ1-2, with D perhaps TRBD1 (6 bases). This CDR3 has 16 amino acids. Germline assignment: CDR1 SGHKS and CDR2 YYEKEE (reference sequence). Trimming shortened V by 1 base and J by 4 bases, and 17 bases separated the two germline ends. The CDR3 DNA sequence: TGTGCCAGCAGCTTGAGGGGGGGGCTGGAAGGCTATGGCTACACCTTC. Its protein product is CASSLRGGLEGYGYTF.

V usage is TRBV4-1 and J usage is TRBJ2-7, with 8 bases identical to TRBD1. After removal of 3 bases from V and 4 bases from J, the junction contained 8 bases not matched to a gene. CDR1 and CDR2 from the germline V gene are MGHRA and YSYEKL. The CDR3 consists of 15 residues. The CDR3 is CASSHRTGFGYEQYV. The CDR3 DNA reads TGCGCCAGCAGCCACCGGACAGGGTTCGGTTACGAGCAGTACGTC.

This clonotype was picked up a small number of times. This chain uses TRBV7-9 with TRBJ1-1; no definite D call. V was trimmed by 0 bases and J by 6 bases, leaving 5 bases between them. The CDR3 length is 12 residues. Germline V gives CDR1 SEHNR, CDR2 FQNEAQ (reference sequence). The CDR3 reads CASSLAVAEAFF. In DNA, the CDR3 is TGTGCCAGCAGCTTAGCAGTCGCTGAAGCTTTCTTT. Variable domain in full (rest from reference TRBV7-9 and TRBJ1-1): DTGVSQNPRHKITKRGQNVTFRCDPISEHNRLYWYRQTLGQGPEFLTYFQNEAQLEKSRLLSDRFSAERPKGSFSTLEIQRTEQGDSAMYLCASSLAVAEAFFGQGTRLTVV.

There are a few counts of this clonotype. V is TRBV3-1 and J is TRBJ2-2; D perhaps matches TRBD2 (7 bases). Germline V gene sequence: CDR1 LGHDT, CDR2 YNNKEL (reference sequence). Trimming shortened V by 4 bases and J by 3 bases, and 12 bases separated the two germline ends. CDR3 length: 15 residues. DNA for the CDR3: TGTGCCAGCAGCCCGAGCGGGACATACACCGGGGAGCTGTTTTTT. This codes for CASSPSGTYTGELFF.

This clonotype was counted at least ten times. The rearrangement joins TRBV5-1 to TRBJ2-1, with TRBD1 matching 8 bases. The junction had 2 bases not matched to a gene; V was cut back by 1 base and J by 2 bases. The CDR3 extends over 15 amino acids. From germline, CDR1 is SGHRS and CDR2 YFSETQ. CDR3 protein: CASSLMTGAYNEQFF. In DNA, the CDR3 is TGCGCCAGCAGCTTGATGACAGGGGCCTACAATGAGCAGTTCTTC.

The V call is TRBV5-4, the J call TRBJ2-5, with D maybe TRBD2 (7 bases). This CDR3 region has 13 residues. Trimming stripped 10 bases from V and 5 bases from J, with 18 bases between. Germline values: CDR1 SGHNT, CDR2 YYREEE (reference sequence). CDR3 DNA sequence: TGTGCCGCCCGTGGGGGGGCGGGCGAGACCCAGTACTTC. The encoded protein is CAARGGAGETQYF. The whole variable domain, remainder taken from reference TRBV5-4 and TRBJ2-5, is ETGVTQSPTHLIKTRGQQVTLRCSSQSGHNTVSWYQQALGQGPQFIFQYYREEENGRGNFPPRFSGLQFPNYSSELNVNALELDDSALYLCAARGGAGETQYFGPGTRLLVL.

This clonotype has just a few counts. The chain combines TRBV24-1 with TRBJ2-3, with TRBD2 identical over 10 bases. V dropped 6 bases and J dropped 4; count of bases not matched to a gene: 6. This CDR3 region has 15 residues. CDR1 KGHDR and CDR2 SFDVKD come from the germline V gene. This CDR3 reads CATSLTLAGPDTQYF. Here the CDR3 DNA reads TGTGCCACCAGTCTTACACTAGCGGGACCAGATACGCAGTATTTT.

The V call is TRBV27, the J call TRBJ1-6, with 9 bases lining up with TRBD1. Unmatched junction bases numbered 12, after V lost 4 bases and J lost 8 bases. Germline loops: CDR1 MNHEY, CDR2 SMNVEV (reference sequence). This CDR3 comprises 17 residues. The CDR3 region is CASSSLTGTGLDSPLHF. In DNA, the CDR3 is TGTGCCAGCAGTTCACTAACCGGGACAGGGCTTGATTCACCCCTCCACTTT.

The chain employs TRBV24-1 and TRBJ2-5; D unclear. The CDR3 spans 14 residues. CDR1 and CDR2 from the germline V gene are KGHDR and SFDVKD. V was cut by 2 bases and J by 5 bases, with 11 bases left in between. This CDR3 is CATSDSLVGETQYF. CDR3 DNA: TGTGCCACCAGTGATTCCCTGGTGGGGGAGACCCAGTACTTC.

The chain employs TRBV2 and TRBJ2-1; the D is unclear. This CDR3 is 15 amino acids long. V lost 6 bases to trimming and J lost 0 bases, with 12 bases between them. Germline CDR1 reads SNHLY; CDR2 reads FYNNEI. Here the CDR3 DNA reads TGTGCCAGCAGGGCAGAAACGAGCTCCTACAATGAGCAGTTCTTC. Translation: CASRAETSSYNEQFF.

This clonotype has ten or more counts. This rearrangement joins TRBV6-2 or TRBV6-3 to TRBJ2-1, with TRBD2 as a possible D gene (6 bases). The germline CDR1 and CDR2 sequences are MNHEY and SVGEGT. CDR3 length: 14 amino acids. V dropped 9 bases and J dropped 10 bases, with 22 bases sitting between them. CDR3 in DNA: TGTGCCAGTGTGGGGGGACTGATGAGTGGAGAGCAGTTCTTC. This sequence encodes CASVGGLMSGEQFF.